This T cell receptor beta chain was found in a study of blood T cell repertoires in COVID-19. Study-wide context: Sites in the United States, Italy and Spain provided acute and convalescent COVID-19 samples.

Per the original data handling: Quantification of nucleated cells was approximated via reference gene primer amplification. This table comes from immunoSEQ multiplex PCR, and its TCRdb copy is limited to in-frame clones, with some not included. V, J and clone size are taken as reported in that table, and D and trimming were inferred from the DNA itself. Of about 170,000 clones listed, 85% are singletons. The V end was cut by 6 bases, the J end by 1 base, with 26 bases between. Germline CDR1 SNHLY, CDR2 FYNNEI. This CDR3 contains 19 residues. The origin of this receptor is a woman aged 80 or over with COVID-19, enrolled during active disease. The chain uses TRBV2 and TRBJ2-3; TRBD2 is a possible D gene (7 bases). Material for sequencing was peripheral blood. As DNA, the CDR3 is TGTGCCAGCAGGCCTCTTGCGGGAGCCACAGGGAGGGGCACAGATACGCAGTATTTT. Its protein product is CASRPLAGATGRGTDTQYF.